The 17 T cell receptor beta chains below were found in one sample sequenced in a study of blood T cell repertoires in COVID-19. Profiled with immunoSEQ multiplex PCR; TCRdb holds only in-frame clones, not every one. The sample contains roughly 100,000 clones, about 86% of which appear only once. Sequencing was carried out using peripheral blood. The receptors come from a man older than 75 with acute or convalescent COVID-19.

This sequence joins TRBV6-5 and TRBJ2-1; a weak D match, TRBD2 (6 bases). The CDR3 is 14 residues long. Germline CDR1 reads MNHEY; CDR2 reads SVGAGI. V lost 7 bases to trimming and J lost 8 bases, with 18 bases between them. CDR3: CASTLGLPRDEQFF. DNA for the CDR3: TGTGCCAGCACTCTGGGACTTCCTCGGGATGAGCAGTTCTTC.

V is TRBV2 and J is TRBJ1-2; no clear D gene. Germline V gene sequence: CDR1 SNHLY, CDR2 FYNNEI. Trimming removed 2 bases from V and 8 bases from J, with 12 bases in between. The CDR3 consists of 13 residues. CDR3 sequence: CASSEMQMEGYTF. CDR3 DNA sequence: TGTGCCAGCAGTGAAATGCAAATGGAGGGCTACACCTTC.

V usage is TRBV9 and J usage is TRBJ2-1; 9 nucleotides line up with TRBD2. Germline trimming cut 3 bases from V and 1 base from J; bases unmatched to any gene: 17. The CDR3 contains 20 residues. Germline V gene data show CDR1 as SGDLS and CDR2 as YYNGEE. The CDR3 DNA sequence: TGTGCCAGCAGCGCCCAAAGGGCGACTAGCGGATCACAGTCCTACAATGAGCAGTTCTTC. As protein: CASSAQRATSGSQSYNEQFF.

The chain uses TRBV27 and TRBJ2-2; TRBD1 aligns across 10 bases. The CDR3 runs to 20 residues. Germline V lookup: CDR1 MNHEY, CDR2 SMNVEV (reference sequence). The ends lost 5 bases at V and 1 base at J; junction bases unmatched: 16. The CDR3 spells CASSPRYRDRGQLNTGELFF. CDR3 DNA: TGTGCCAGCAGTCCGAGATATCGGGACAGGGGACAATTGAACACCGGGGAGCTGTTTTTT.

Only a few counts were recorded for this clone. The chain recombines TRBV20-1 with TRBJ2-5; TRBD2 matches at 10 bases. V shed 3 bases, J shed 2 bases, and the junction held 3 bases outside the gene matches. The germline gives CDR1 DFQATT, CDR2 SNEGSKA (reference sequence). The CDR3 has 14 amino acids. CDR3 nucleotide sequence: TGCAGTGCTAGTAAGCGGGAGGGACAAGAGACCCAGTACTTC. It is translated as CSASKREGQETQYF.

Only a few counts were recorded for this clone. The chain links TRBV5-1 to TRBJ2-7, with D maybe TRBD2 (6 bases). V was clipped by 0 bases and J by 5 bases, with 12 bases between them. Per the germline V gene, CDR1 is SGHRS and CDR2 is YFSETQ. The CDR3 spans 14 residues. The CDR3 protein is CASSLDGSGNEQYF. The CDR3 nucleotides read TGCGCCAGCAGCTTGGACGGGAGTGGCAACGAGCAGTACTTC.

The V gene is TRBV7-2, the J gene TRBJ2-4; tentatively, D is TRBD2 (6 bases). V was shortened by 1 base and J by 5 bases, with 12 bases between the two germline ends. CDR1 is SGHTA, CDR2 FQGNSA, per germline. The CDR3 has 15 amino acids. Here the CDR3 reads CASSLVGGGENIQYF. CDR3 coding DNA: TGTGCCAGCAGCTTAGTGGGCGGAGGGGAAAACATTCAGTACTTC.

This clone came up a few times. The chain couples TRBV28 to TRBJ1-5; D may be TRBD1 (5 bases). The CDR3 sequence is 13 residues long. The V end lost 7 bases, the J end lost 9 bases, and 16 bases lay between the germline ends. Germline CDR1 and CDR2: MDHEN and SYDVKM. CDR3 sequence reads: CASTLGGGPPQHF. The CDR3 coding sequence is TGTGCCAGCACCCTGGGGGGGGGTCCGCCCCAGCATTTT.

The chain recombines TRBV30 with TRBJ2-2; TRBD1 is a possible D gene (6 bases). Looked up from germline, CDR1 is GTSNPN and CDR2 is SVGIG (reference sequence). CDR3 length: 12 amino acids. Trimming took 5 bases from V and 8 from J, leaving 12 bases between them. The CDR3 here is CAWGPGTGELFF. The CDR3 DNA is TGTGCCTGGGGACCTGGGACAGGGGAGCTGTTTTTT. Full variable domain (outside the CDR3, taken from reference TRBV30 and TRBJ2-2): SQTIHQWPATLVQPVGSPLSLECTVEGTSNPNLYWYRQAAGRGLQLLFYSVGIGQISSEVPQNLSASRPQDRQFILSSKKLLLSDSGFYLCAWGPGTGELFFGEGSRLTVL.

The count of this clone is one. The chain combines TRBV27 with TRBJ2-7, with 7 bases identical to TRBD1. The CDR3 sequence is 15 residues long. Germline loops: CDR1 MNHEY, CDR2 SMNVEV (reference sequence). V lost 6 bases to trimming and J lost 5 bases; unmatched junction nucleotides: 13. Here the CDR3 DNA reads TGTGCCAGCAGCCGGGGCGACAGGGTCCACCACGAGCAGTACTTC. This gives the protein CASSRGDRVHHEQYF.

The chain links TRBV7-9 to TRBJ1-1, with D possibly matching TRBD1 (6 bases). Germline lookup yields CDR1 SEHNR and CDR2 FQNEAQ (reference sequence). This CDR3 contains 14 residues. V dropped 5 bases and J dropped 4 bases, with 14 bases sitting between them. In DNA form, the CDR3 reads TGTGCCAGCAGCCTCACAGGGATTCCCACTGAAGCTTTCTTT. Its translation: CASSLTGIPTEAFF.

The chain recombines TRBV7-3 with TRBJ1-2, with TRBD1 identical over 9 bases. This CDR3 spans 14 amino acids. The V gene end was trimmed by 5 bases and the J gene end by 3 bases; junction bases not matched to a gene: 4. CDR1 and CDR2 from the germline V gene are SGHTA and FQGTGA. The CDR3 loop reads CASSPDRGDYGYTF. The CDR3 coding sequence is TGTGCCAGCAGCCCAGACAGGGGGGACTATGGCTACACCTTC.

This clone was counted a single time. The gene calls are TRBV5-1 and TRBJ1-1, with a tentative D call TRBD1 (6 bases). The CDR3 consists of 14 residues. In germline, CDR1 is SGHRS, CDR2 YFSETQ. Trimming pared 0 bases from V and 4 bases from J, leaving 10 bases between. CDR3 amino acids: CASSLAGAITEAFF. As DNA, the CDR3 is TGCGCCAGCAGCTTGGCAGGGGCAATCACTGAAGCTTTCTTT.

V is TRBV3-1 (or the pseudogene TRBV3-2) and J is TRBJ1-2; D may be TRBD1 (5 bases). CDR3 length: 13 residues. Germline CDR1 is LGHDT and CDR2 is YNNKEL (reference sequence). Trimming took off 4 bases at V and 0 bases at J, with 6 bases between the two ends. The CDR3 loop reads CASSRQTNYGYTF. The CDR3 DNA reads TGTGCCAGCAGCCGACAGACTAACTATGGCTACACCTTC.

The chain has TRBV2 and TRBJ2-1; TRBD2 matches 9 bases. Trimming cost V 3 bases and J 8 bases; bases outside gene matches: 8. CDR3 length: 15 residues. Germline V gene data show CDR1 as SNHLY and CDR2 as FYNNEI. CDR3 amino acids: CASSDVGLAADEQFF. Written as DNA, the CDR3 is TGTGCCAGCAGTGACGTGGGACTAGCCGCCGATGAGCAGTTCTTC. Together with reference TRBV2 and TRBJ2-1, the CDR3 gives the full variable domain: EPEVTQTPSHQVTQMGQEVILRCVPISNHLYFYWYRQILGQKVEFLVSFYNNEISEKSEIFDDQFSVERPDGSNFTLKIRSTKLEDSAMYFCASSDVGLAADEQFFGPGTRLTVL.

This clone was detected once. This chain uses TRBV18 with TRBJ1-5; D ambiguous. The V gene lost 3 bases and the J gene lost 3 bases, with 9 bases spanning the gap. The CDR3 has 14 amino acids. Germline CDR1 is KGHSH and CDR2 is LQKENI. In DNA, the CDR3 is TGTGCCAGCTCACCTGGCCTTGTCAATCAGCCCCAGCATTTT. Residues: CASSPGLVNQPQHF.

CDR3 region: CASSIGVSGRSYNEQFF. CDR3 sequence (DNA): TGTGCCAGTAGTATAGGTGTAAGCGGGAGATCCTACAATGAGCAGTTCTTC. The J gene is TRBJ2-1, the V gene TRBV19; 8 nucleotides align to TRBD2. The CDR3 runs 17 residues. V was pared by 1 base and J by 1 base, with 6 bases of the junction left unmatched. Germline V lookup: CDR1 LNHDA, CDR2 SQIVND (reference sequence).